This TCR beta chain appears in the sequencing data of a study of blood T cell repertoires in COVID-19. Profiling relied on immunoSEQ multiplex PCR, and the TCRdb table lists in-frame clones only, not all of them. The sample yields under 200,000 clones, nearly 90% seen once. With 8 bases clipped from V and 6 bases from J, the junction kept 11 bases outside the gene matches. Germline V lookup: CDR1 SNHLY, CDR2 FYNNEI. The CDR3 runs 14 residues. This sequence was found in a man aged 55 to 69 with active or convalescent COVID-19. Sequenced material: peripheral blood. The chain combines TRBV2 with TRBJ2-3; 7 bases map to TRBD2. DNA for the CDR3: TGTGCCAGCTCTATGGGGGGGGTACCCGATACGCAGTATTTT. Protein sequence: CASSMGGVPDTQYF.